The 20 T cell receptor beta chains listed next were all sequenced from one sample in a study of cytomegalovirus exposure and HLA in healthy donors. 60 Vbeta and 13 Jbeta primers were used in PCR. The table came from immunoSEQ multiplex PCR; TCRdb's copy has only in-frame clones and leaves some out. In the table there are under 200,000 clones, 82% of which are singletons. Sample: PBMCs. These receptors were taken from a girl under 18 in good health and CMV-seropositive.

In this sample, this clone turned up a few times. The chain combines TRBV30 with TRBJ2-3, with 10 bases identical to TRBD2. The V and J ends lost 5 bases and 3 bases, in that order; junction bases with no gene match: 5. The CDR3 is made up of 14 amino acids. Germline CDR1 and CDR2: GTSNPN and SVGIG (reference sequence). The DNA for the CDR3 is TGTGCCTGGTTGAGCGGGAGGGCAACAGATACGCAGTATTTT. Its translation: CAWLSGRATDTQYF.

This sequence joins TRBV4-3 and TRBJ2-3, with 8 bases fitting TRBD2. The CDR3 runs to 16 residues. CDR1 LGHNA and CDR2 YSLEER come from the germline V gene. V lost 4 bases and J lost 3; bases outside the gene matches: 9. The CDR3 region is CASSLDVGGGTDTQYF. In DNA, the CDR3 is TGCGCCAGCAGCCTAGACGTCGGGGGGGGAACAGATACGCAGTATTTT.

The chain links TRBV6-5 to TRBJ2-4; TRBD2 agrees at 9 bases. The CDR3 spans 16 residues. Germline CDR1 reads MNHEY; CDR2 reads SVGAGI. V lost 4 bases to trimming and J lost 6 bases; unmatched junction nucleotides: 10. CDR3: CASSSLEASGANIQYF. The CDR3 DNA reads TGTGCCAGCAGTTCCCTCGAGGCTAGCGGGGCAAACATTCAGTACTTC.

The chain uses TRBV19 and TRBJ2-7; 7 bases map to TRBD1. This CDR3 is 13 amino acids long. The V and J ends lost 3 bases and 4 bases, in that order; junction bases with no gene match: 3. Germline values: CDR1 LNHDA, CDR2 SQIVND (reference sequence). In DNA, the CDR3 is TGTGCCAGTAGTATTGACAGGGAGTACGAGCAGTACTTC. Protein: CASSIDREYEQYF.

V usage is TRBV5-6 and J usage is TRBJ1-1; 9 bases fit TRBD1. The J segment lost 2 bases and the V segment lost 2 bases, leaving 4 bases of the junction unmatched. CDR1 and CDR2 (germline): SGHDT, YYEEEE. The CDR3 has 15 amino acids. CDR3 protein: CASSLQGATNTEAFF. The CDR3, as DNA: TGTGCCAGCAGCTTACAGGGGGCTACAAACACTGAAGCTTTCTTT. The whole variable domain, remainder taken from reference TRBV5-6 and TRBJ1-1, is DAGVTQSPTHLIKTRGQQVTLRCSPKSGHDTVSWYQQALGQGPQFIFQYYEEEERQRGNFPDRFSGHQFPNYSSELNVNALLLGDSALYLCASSLQGATNTEAFFGQGTRLTVV.

V gene TRBV28 combines with J gene TRBJ1-2; D is ambiguous. There are 13 residues in the CDR3. Germline CDR1 and CDR2: MDHEN and SYDVKM. V shed 4 bases and J shed 7 bases, with 13 bases lying between them. The CDR3 DNA reads TGTGCCAGCAGTTCGAGGGCTTCGGGTGGCTACACCTTC. Translated: CASSSRASGGYTF.

The chain links TRBV4-1 to TRBJ1-1; 11 nucleotides agree with TRBD1. Germline V CDR1 and CDR2: MGHRA, YSYEKL. Losses at the gene ends were 4 bases for V and 3 bases for J; bases not matched to a gene: 4. This CDR3 is built from 15 residues. This chain's CDR3 is CASSLRDRGDTEAFF. CDR3 coding DNA: TGCGCCAGCAGCCTTAGGGACAGGGGGGACACTGAAGCTTTCTTT.

The CDR3 nucleotides are TGTGCCAGCAGCCCATCAACCTACGAGCAGTACTTC. Residues: CASSPSTYEQYF. The chain combines TRBV9 with TRBJ2-5, with D unclear. Gene TRBJ2-7 matches the end of the DNA better, so the J call may be wrong. Looked up from germline, CDR1 is SGDLS and CDR2 is YYNGEE. The CDR3 runs to 12 residues.

The gene calls are TRBV6-1 and TRBJ1-1; D not resolved. The CDR3 loop spans 13 amino acids. V was pared by 5 bases and J by 1 base, with 8 bases between. Germline CDR1 and CDR2: MNHNS and SASEGT. The CDR3 DNA reads TGTGCCAGCAGTTCGCAGAAGAACACTGAAGCTTTCTTT. Its translation: CASSSQKNTEAFF.

The chain combines TRBV27 with TRBJ2-1, with 9 bases lining up with TRBD2. Germline values: CDR1 MNHEY, CDR2 SMNVEV (reference sequence). The J segment lost 0 bases and the V segment lost 3 bases, leaving 9 bases of the junction unmatched. This CDR3 comprises 18 residues. In DNA form, the CDR3 reads TGTGCCAGCAGTTTTCTGGGACTAGCAGCAAGCTCCTACAATGAGCAGTTCTTC. It specifies CASSFLGLAASSYNEQFF.

This chain connects TRBV1 to TRBJ2-7; the table assigns TRBD2, which was not confirmed against the DNA. TRBV1 has pseudogene status. This CDR3 contains 14 residues. CDR3 region: CTSPSGTSGYEQYF. In DNA, the CDR3 is TGCACCAGTCCTTCCGGGACTAGCGGATACGAGCAGTACTTC.

This sequence joins TRBV6-1 and TRBJ1-5; TRBD1 agrees at 10 bases. Looked up from germline, CDR1 is MNHNS and CDR2 is SASEGT. V dropped 7 bases and J dropped 6; count of bases not matched to a gene: 6. The CDR3 totals 14 residues. For the CDR3, the DNA is TGTGCCAGCACGGAGACAGGGGGCCGTCAGCCCCAGCATTTT. It specifies CASTETGGRQPQHF.

The CDR3 loop is CASRRTGRTGELFF. CDR3 DNA: TGTGCCAGTCGACGGACAGGGAGGACCGGGGAGCTGTTTTTT. This chain uses TRBV27 with TRBJ2-2; 8 positions match TRBD1. Germline V gives CDR1 MNHEY, CDR2 SMNVEV (reference sequence). This CDR3 has 14 amino acids. V gave up 9 bases and J gave up 5 bases; unmatched junction bases: 8.

The gene calls are TRBV5-1 and TRBJ2-4, with 10 bases matching TRBD2. This CDR3 region has 16 residues. The V segment lost 3 bases and the J segment 7 bases; nucleotides outside the gene matches: 10. From germline, CDR1 is SGHRS and CDR2 YFSETQ. CDR3 amino acids: CASSSKREGLGNIQYF. The CDR3, as DNA: TGCGCCAGCAGCTCCAAGCGGGAGGGCCTTGGGAACATTCAGTACTTC.

CDR3 region: CASSLGLPSYEQYF. In nucleotides, the CDR3 is TGTGCCAGCAGCTTGGGACTGCCCTCCTACGAGCAGTACTTC. The chain employs TRBV5-6 and TRBJ2-7; no firm D call. Germline V gene data show CDR1 as SGHDT and CDR2 as YYEEEE. The V and J ends lost 0 bases and 0 bases respectively, with 7 bases between them. This CDR3 is 14 amino acids long.

This clone has just one count. The chain has TRBV29-1 and TRBJ2-3; a weak D match, TRBD2 (5 bases). Germline V gene data show CDR1 as SQVTM and CDR2 as ANQGSEA. This CDR3 contains 15 residues. Between the trimmed V and J ends, which lost 1 base and 0 bases, there was a span of 11 bases. The CDR3 DNA reads TGCAGCGTTGAAGGAACCTCGGGAAGCACAGATACGCAGTATTTT. Its protein is CSVEGTSGSTDTQYF.

The chain links TRBV10-3 to TRBJ1-1; D is uncertain. The V and J ends lost 5 bases and 6 bases respectively, with 19 bases between them. The germline V gene has CDR1 ENHRY and CDR2 SYGVKD. This CDR3 has 15 amino acids. The CDR3 loop is CAISPGYGELPEAFF. The CDR3, as DNA: TGTGCCATCAGTCCGGGATACGGGGAGTTGCCTGAAGCTTTCTTT.

The chain carries TRBV6-5 and TRBJ2-4, with D unresolved. This CDR3 has 16 residues. The V end was cut by 0 bases, the J end by 0 bases, with 9 bases between. Germline V gene lookup returns CDR1 MNHEY and CDR2 SVGAGI. The CDR3: CASSYSLALAKNIQYF. The CDR3 region has the DNA TGTGCCAGCAGTTACTCGTTGGCTCTAGCCAAAAACATTCAGTACTTC.

J is TRBJ2-7 and V is TRBV2, with 10 positions matching TRBD2. This CDR3 region has 15 residues. Germline loops: CDR1 SNHLY, CDR2 FYNNEI. V was pared by 5 bases and J by 5 bases, with 9 bases of the junction left unmatched. This CDR3 is CASSPDGLAVNEQYF. DNA of the CDR3: TGTGCCAGCAGTCCCGACGGACTAGCGGTCAACGAGCAGTACTTC.

The chain employs TRBV6-1 and TRBJ2-7; 10 positions match TRBD1. This CDR3 contains 14 residues. V shed 2 bases, J shed 4 bases, and the junction held 2 bases outside the gene matches. Germline V gives CDR1 MNHNS, CDR2 SASEGT. DNA for the CDR3: TGTGCCAGCAGTGAATTGGACAGGGGGTACGAGCAGTACTTC. Its protein product is CASSELDRGYEQYF.